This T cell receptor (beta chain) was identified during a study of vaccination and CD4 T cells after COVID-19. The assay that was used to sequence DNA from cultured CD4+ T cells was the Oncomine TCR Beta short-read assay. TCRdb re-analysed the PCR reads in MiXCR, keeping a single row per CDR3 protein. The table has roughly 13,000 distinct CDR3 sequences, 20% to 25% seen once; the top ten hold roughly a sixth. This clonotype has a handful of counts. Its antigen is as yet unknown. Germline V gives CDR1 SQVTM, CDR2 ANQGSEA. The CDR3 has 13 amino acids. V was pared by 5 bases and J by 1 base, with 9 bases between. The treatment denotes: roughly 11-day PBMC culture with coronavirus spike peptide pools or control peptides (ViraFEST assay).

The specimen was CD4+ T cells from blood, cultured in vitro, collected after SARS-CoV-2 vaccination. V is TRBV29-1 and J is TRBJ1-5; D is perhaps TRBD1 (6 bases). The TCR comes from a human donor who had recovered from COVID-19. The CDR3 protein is CSVTGTSNQPQHF. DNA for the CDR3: TGCAGCGTTACAGGGACGAGCAATCAGCCCCAGCATTTT.